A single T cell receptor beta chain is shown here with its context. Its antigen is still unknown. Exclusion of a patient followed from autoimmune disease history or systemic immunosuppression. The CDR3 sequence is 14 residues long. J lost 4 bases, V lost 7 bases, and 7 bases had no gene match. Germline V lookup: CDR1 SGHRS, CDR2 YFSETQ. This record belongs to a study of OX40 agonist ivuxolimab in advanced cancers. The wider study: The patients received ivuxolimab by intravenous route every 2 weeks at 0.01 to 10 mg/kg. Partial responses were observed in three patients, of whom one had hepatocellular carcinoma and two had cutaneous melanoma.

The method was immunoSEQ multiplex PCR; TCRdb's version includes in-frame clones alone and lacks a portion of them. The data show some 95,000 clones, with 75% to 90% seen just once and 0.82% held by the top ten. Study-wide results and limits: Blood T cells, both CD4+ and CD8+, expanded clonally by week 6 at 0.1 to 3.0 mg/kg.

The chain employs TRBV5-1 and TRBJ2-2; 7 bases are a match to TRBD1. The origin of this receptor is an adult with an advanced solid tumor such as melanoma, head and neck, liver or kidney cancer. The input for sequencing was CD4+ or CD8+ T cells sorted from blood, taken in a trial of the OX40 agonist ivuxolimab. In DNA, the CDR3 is TGCGCCAGCTTCCGAGGGGGCAGCACCGGGGAGCTGTTTTTT. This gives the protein CASFRGGSTGELFF. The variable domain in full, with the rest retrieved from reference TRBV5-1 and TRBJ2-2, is KAGVTQTPRYLIKTRGQQVTLSCSPISGHRSVSWYQQTPGQGLQFLFEYFSETQRNKGNFPGRFSGRQFSNSRSEMNVSTLELGDSALYLCASFRGGSTGELFFGEGSRLTVL.